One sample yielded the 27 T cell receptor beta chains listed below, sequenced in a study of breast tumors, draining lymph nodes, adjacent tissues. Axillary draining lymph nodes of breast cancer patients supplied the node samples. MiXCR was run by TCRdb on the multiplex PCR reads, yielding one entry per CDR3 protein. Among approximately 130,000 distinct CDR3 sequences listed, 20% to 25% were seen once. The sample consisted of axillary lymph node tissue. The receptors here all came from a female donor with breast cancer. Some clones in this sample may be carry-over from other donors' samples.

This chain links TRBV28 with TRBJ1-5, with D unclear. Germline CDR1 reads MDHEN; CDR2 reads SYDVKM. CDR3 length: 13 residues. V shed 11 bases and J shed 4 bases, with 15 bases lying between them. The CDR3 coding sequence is TGTGCCTTAGCCCAGCGACCTAATCAGCCCCAGCATTTT. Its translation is CALAQRPNQPQHF.

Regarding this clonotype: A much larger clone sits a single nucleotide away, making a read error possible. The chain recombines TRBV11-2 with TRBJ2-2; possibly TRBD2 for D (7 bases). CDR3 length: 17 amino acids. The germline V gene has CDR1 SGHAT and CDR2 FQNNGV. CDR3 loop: CASSPQRIGRDTGELLF. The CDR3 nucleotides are TGTGCCAGCAGCCCACAGCGCATTGGGAGGGACACCGGGGAGCTGCTTTTT.

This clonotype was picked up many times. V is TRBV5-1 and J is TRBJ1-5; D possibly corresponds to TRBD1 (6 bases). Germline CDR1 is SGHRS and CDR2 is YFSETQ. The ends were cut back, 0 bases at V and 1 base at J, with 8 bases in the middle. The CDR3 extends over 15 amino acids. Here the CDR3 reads CASSLEGGSNQPQHF. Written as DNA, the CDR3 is TGCGCCAGCAGCTTGGAGGGGGGGAGCAATCAGCCCCAGCATTTT.

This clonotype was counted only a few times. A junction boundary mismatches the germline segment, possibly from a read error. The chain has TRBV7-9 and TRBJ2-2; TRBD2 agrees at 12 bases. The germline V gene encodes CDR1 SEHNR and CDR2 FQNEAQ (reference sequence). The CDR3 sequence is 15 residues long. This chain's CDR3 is CASSLAGGKTGELFF. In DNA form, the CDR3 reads TGTGCCAGCAGCCTAGCGGGAGGGAAAACCGGGGAGCTGTTTTTT.

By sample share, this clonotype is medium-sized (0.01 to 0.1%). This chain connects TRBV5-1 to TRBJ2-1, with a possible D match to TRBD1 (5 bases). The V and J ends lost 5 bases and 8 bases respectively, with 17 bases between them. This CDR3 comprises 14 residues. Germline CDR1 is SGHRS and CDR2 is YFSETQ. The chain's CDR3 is CASRILTGEDEQFF. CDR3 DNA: TGCGCCAGCAGGATTTTAACAGGCGAAGATGAGCAGTTCTTC.

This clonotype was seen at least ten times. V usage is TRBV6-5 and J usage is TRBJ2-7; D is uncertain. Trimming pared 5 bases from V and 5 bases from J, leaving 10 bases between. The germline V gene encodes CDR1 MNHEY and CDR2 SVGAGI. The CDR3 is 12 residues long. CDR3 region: CASSNQVHEQYF. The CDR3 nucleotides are TGTGCCAGCAGTAACCAGGTGCACGAGCAGTACTTC.

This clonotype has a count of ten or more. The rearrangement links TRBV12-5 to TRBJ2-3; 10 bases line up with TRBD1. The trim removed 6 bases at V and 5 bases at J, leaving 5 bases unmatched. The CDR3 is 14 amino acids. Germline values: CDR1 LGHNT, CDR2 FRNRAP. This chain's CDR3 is CASGTGTGEDTQYF. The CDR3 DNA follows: TGTGCTAGTGGCACCGGGACAGGGGAAGATACGCAGTATTTT.

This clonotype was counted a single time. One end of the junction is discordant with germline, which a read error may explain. CDR3 in DNA: TGTGCCAGCAGTCCCAGCCACACCGGGGGGCTGTTTTTT. Residues: CASSPSHTGGLFF. The gene calls are TRBV25-1 and TRBJ2-2, with D possibly matching TRBD2 (6 bases). The germline V gene has CDR1 MGHDK and CDR2 SYGVNS. The CDR3 contains 13 residues.

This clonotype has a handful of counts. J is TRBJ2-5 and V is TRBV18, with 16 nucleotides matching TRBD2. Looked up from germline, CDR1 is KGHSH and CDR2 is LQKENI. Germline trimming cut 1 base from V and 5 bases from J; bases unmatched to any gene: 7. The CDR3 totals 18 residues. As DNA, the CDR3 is TGTGCCAGCTCACCACGGTCGGGACTAGCGGGAGGGCGCGAGACCCAGTACTTC. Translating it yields CASSPRSGLAGGRETQYF.

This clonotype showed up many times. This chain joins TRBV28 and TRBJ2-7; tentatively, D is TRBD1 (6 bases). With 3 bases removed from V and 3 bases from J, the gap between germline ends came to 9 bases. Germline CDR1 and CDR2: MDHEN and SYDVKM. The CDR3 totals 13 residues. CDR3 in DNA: TGTGCCAGCAGTTTCGGGGACAACTACGAGCAGTACTTC. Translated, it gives CASSFGDNYEQYF.

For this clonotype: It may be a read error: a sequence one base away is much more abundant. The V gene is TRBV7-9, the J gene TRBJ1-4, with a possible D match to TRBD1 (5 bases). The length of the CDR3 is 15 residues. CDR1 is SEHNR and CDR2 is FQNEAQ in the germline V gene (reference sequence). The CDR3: CAGSLGGRRGEKLFF. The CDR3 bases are TGTGCCGGCAGCTTAGGCGGCAGGAGGGGTGAAAAACTGTTTTTT.

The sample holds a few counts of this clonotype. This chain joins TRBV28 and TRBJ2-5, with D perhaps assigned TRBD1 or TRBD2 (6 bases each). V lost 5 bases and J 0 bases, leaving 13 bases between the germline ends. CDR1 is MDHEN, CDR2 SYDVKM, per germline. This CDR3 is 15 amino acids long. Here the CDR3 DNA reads TGTGCCAGCAGTGAAGAGGGGGGCAACCAAGAGACCCAGTACTTC. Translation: CASSEEGGNQETQYF.

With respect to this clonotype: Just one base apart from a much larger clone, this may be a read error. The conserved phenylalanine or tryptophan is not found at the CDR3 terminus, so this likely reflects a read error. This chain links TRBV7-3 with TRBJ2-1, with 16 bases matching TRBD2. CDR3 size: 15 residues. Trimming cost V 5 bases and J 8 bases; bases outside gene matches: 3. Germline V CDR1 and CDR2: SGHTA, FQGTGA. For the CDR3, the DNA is TGTGCCAGCAGCCTAGGGACTAGCGGGAGGGATGAGCAGTTCCTC. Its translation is CASSLGTSGRDEQFL.

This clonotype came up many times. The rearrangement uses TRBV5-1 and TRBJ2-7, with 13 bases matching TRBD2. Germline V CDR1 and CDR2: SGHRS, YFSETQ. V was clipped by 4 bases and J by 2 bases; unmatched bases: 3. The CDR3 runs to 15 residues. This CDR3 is CASSIGTSGAYEQYF. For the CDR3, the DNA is TGCGCCAGCAGCATAGGGACTAGCGGGGCCTACGAGCAGTACTTC. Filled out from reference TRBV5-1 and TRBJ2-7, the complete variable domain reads KAGVTQTPRYLIKTRGQQVTLSCSPISGHRSVSWYQQTPGQGLQFLFEYFSETQRNKGNFPGRFSGRQFSNSRSEMNVSTLELGDSALYLCASSIGTSGAYEQYFGPGTRLTVT.

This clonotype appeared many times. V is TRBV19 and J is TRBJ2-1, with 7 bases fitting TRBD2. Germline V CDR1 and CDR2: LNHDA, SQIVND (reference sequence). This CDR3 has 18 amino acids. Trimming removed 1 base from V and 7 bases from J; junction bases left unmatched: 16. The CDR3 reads CASSIAPAGLGAGNEQFF. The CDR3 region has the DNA TGTGCCAGTAGTATAGCCCCGGCCGGACTAGGCGCTGGGAATGAGCAGTTCTTC.

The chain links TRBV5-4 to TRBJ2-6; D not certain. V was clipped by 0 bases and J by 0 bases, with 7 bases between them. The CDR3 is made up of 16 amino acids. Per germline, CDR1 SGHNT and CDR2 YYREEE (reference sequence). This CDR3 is CASSLGVGSGANVLTF. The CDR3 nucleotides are TGTGCCAGCAGCTTGGGGGTGGGCTCTGGGGCCAACGTCCTGACTTTC.

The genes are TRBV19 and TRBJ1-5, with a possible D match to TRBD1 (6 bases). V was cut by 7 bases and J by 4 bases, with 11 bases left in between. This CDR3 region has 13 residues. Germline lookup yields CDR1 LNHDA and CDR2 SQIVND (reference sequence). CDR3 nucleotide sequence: TGTGCCAGTAACACACAGGGAAATCAGCCCCAGCATTTT. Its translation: CASNTQGNQPQHF.

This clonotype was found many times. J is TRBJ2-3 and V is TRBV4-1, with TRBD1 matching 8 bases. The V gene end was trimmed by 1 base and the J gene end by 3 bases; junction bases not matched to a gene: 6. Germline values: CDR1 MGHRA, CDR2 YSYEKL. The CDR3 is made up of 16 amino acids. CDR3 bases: TGCGCCAGCAGCCAAGCGCAGGGGGCGCGTACAGATACGCAGTATTTT. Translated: CASSQAQGARTDTQYF.

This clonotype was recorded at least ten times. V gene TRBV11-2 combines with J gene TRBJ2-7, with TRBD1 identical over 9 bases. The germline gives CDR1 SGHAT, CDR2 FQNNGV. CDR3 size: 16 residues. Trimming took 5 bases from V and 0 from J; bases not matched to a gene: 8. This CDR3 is CASSPGQGIPSYEQYF. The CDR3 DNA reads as TGTGCCAGCAGCCCTGGACAGGGGATCCCCTCCTACGAGCAGTACTTC.

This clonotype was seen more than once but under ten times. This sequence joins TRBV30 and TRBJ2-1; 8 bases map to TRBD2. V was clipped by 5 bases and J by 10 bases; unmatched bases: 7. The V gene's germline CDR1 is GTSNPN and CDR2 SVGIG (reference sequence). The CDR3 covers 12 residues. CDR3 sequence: CAWGVTGGEQFF. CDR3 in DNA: TGTGCCTGGGGGGTCACGGGAGGGGAGCAGTTCTTC.

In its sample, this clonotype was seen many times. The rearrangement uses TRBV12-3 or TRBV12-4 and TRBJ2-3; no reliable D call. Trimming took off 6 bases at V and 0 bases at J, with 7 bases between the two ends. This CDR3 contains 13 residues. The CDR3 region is CASSTDSTDTQYF. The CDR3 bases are TGTGCCAGCAGCACCGACAGCACAGATACGCAGTATTTT.

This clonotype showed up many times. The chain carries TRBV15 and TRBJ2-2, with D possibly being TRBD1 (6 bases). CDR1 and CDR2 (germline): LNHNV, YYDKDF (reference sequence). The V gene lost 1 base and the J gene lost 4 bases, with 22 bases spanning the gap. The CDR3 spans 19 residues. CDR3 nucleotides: TGTGCCACCAGCAGAGCGGATAATACAGGGAGACTCCGCACCGGGGAGCTGTTTTTT. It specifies CATSRADNTGRLRTGELFF.

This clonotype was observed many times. Here the CDR3 DNA reads TGTGCCAGCAGCTTGTCCAGTACCTACAATGAGCAGTTCTTC. This translates into CASSLSSTYNEQFF. The chain carries TRBV7-3 and TRBJ2-1; D is undetermined. V lost 3 bases and J lost 2, with 8 bases in between. The CDR3 loop spans 14 amino acids. CDR1 is SGHTA and CDR2 is FQGTGA in the germline V gene.

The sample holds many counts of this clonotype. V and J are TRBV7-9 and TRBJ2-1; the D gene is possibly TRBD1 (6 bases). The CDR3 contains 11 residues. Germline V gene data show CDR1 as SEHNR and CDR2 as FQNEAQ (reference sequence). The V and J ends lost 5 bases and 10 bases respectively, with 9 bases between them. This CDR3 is CASSPGTEQFF. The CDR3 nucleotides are TGTGCCAGCAGCCCAGGGACAGAGCAGTTCTTC.

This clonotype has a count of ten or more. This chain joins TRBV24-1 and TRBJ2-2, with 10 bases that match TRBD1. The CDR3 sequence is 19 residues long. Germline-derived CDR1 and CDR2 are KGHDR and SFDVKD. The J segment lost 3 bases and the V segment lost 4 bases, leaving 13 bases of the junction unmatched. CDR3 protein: CATSDPQPGTGVHTGELFF. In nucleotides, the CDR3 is TGTGCCACCAGTGACCCGCAACCCGGGACAGGGGTCCACACCGGGGAGCTGTTTTTT.

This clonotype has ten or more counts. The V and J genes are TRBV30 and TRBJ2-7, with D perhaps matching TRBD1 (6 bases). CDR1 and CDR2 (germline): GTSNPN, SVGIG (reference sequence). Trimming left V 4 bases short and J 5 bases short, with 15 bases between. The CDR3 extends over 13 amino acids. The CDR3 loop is CAWTQRGSNEQYF. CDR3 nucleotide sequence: TGTGCCTGGACCCAAAGGGGGAGCAACGAGCAGTACTTC.

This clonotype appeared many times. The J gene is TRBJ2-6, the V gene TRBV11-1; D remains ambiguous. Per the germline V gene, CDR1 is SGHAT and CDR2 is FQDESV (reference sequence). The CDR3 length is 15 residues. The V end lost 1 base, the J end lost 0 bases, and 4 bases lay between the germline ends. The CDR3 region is CASSLGGSGANVLTF. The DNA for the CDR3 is TGTGCCAGCAGCTTAGGGGGCTCTGGGGCCAACGTCCTGACTTTC.